A selection of T cell receptor beta chains follows, all from one sample in a study of T cell clusters in autoimmune cytopenias. No DNA is given; TCRdb re-called the multiplex PCR reads and lists each CDR3 protein once. The repertoire shows 5,000 to 7,000 distinct CDR3 sequences; the top ten hold about 40%. These data were likewise used in another study, on T cell repertoires in aging, cancer and after chemotherapy.

Sequencing input: peripheral blood. These receptors were collected from a human donor in good health. Each CDR3 is given with its conserved first and last residue. Not all rows give a size; the values are once, few, many and, for expanded clones, a class.

clone_size	j_call	v_call	cdr3_aa
medium-sized	TRBJ2-2	TRBV12-3/TRBV12-4	CASAGGFFPANTGELFF
NA	TRBJ2-7	TRBV5-1	CASSLEGIFSYEQYF
medium-sized	TRBJ2-1	TRBV6-1	CASSEMGSEQFF
NA	TRBJ1-1	TRBV6-2/TRBV6-3	CASTLQVGDTEAFF
medium-sized	TRBJ1-6	TRBV12-3/TRBV12-4	CASSLSGTANSPLHF
NA	TRBJ2-1	TRBV13	CASSFGRRGPLNEQFF
NA	TRBJ2-2	TRBV12-3/TRBV12-4	CASRVGAANTGELFF
NA	TRBJ1-1	TRBV10-3	CAISPRGAVEAFF
medium-sized	TRBJ2-5	TRBV6-1	CASKDGTVKETQYF
NA	TRBJ2-1	TRBV24-1	CATSDLSGGAGYNEQFF
NA	TRBJ1-2	TRBV6-1	CASSDSTAGRGDGYTF
medium-sized	TRBJ2-1	TRBV5-6	CASSLLDRAYNEQFF
medium-sized	TRBJ2-7	TRBV5-1	CASSLVGGYFSYEQYF